Below are 9 T cell receptor beta chains sequenced from a single sample in a study of cytotoxic CD8 clonotypes in ibrutinib-treated CLL. TCRdb's copy holds only in-frame clones and misses some; the assay was immunoSEQ multiplex PCR. The table includes some 200,000 clones, about 75% detected once. Sequencing used PBMCs, obtained after 12 months of ibrutinib treatment. Source of these receptors: a human donor with chronic lymphocytic leukemia.

V usage is TRBV7-2 and J usage is TRBJ1-1, with D possibly being TRBD1 (5 bases). V lost 0 bases to trimming and J lost 2 bases, with 19 bases between them. This CDR3 has 18 amino acids. Germline-derived CDR1 and CDR2 are SGHTA and FQGNSA. The CDR3 DNA follows: TGTGCCAGCAGCTTAGCGATATTTGGGGGAGGGGTAAACACTGAAGCTTTCTTT. Its protein product is CASSLAIFGGGVNTEAFF.

The chain couples TRBV10-3 to TRBJ1-4, with D perhaps TRBD1 (5 bases). V lost 3 bases and J lost 0, with 17 bases in between. CDR3 size: 18 residues. CDR1 is ENHRY, CDR2 SYGVKD, per germline. Here the CDR3 DNA reads TGTGCCATCAGTGATCCCCTTAGACAGCTGTCAACTAATGAAAAACTGTTTTTT. Its protein is CAISDPLRQLSTNEKLFF.

The chain has TRBV30 and TRBJ1-2; 12 bases are a match to TRBD1. V shed 4 bases and J 2 bases; nucleotides not matched to a gene: 11. The CDR3 covers 17 residues. Germline V CDR1 and CDR2: GTSNPN, SVGIG (reference sequence). In DNA, the CDR3 is TGTGCCTGGATCATCGGGACAGGGGGCGCTTTAAACTATGGCTACACCTTC. It is translated as CAWIIGTGGALNYGYTF. Filled out from reference TRBV30 and TRBJ1-2, the complete variable domain reads SQTIHQWPATLVQPVGSPLSLECTVEGTSNPNLYWYRQAAGRGLQLLFYSVGIGQISSEVPQNLSASRPQDRQFILSSKKLLLSDSGFYLCAWIIGTGGALNYGYTFGSGTRLTVV.

This clone was recorded only once. The chain is built from TRBV19 and TRBJ1-2; possibly TRBD1 for D (6 bases). The V end lost 6 bases, the J end lost 1 base, and 9 bases lay between the germline ends. The CDR3 runs 13 residues. Germline values: CDR1 LNHDA, CDR2 SQIVND (reference sequence). The CDR3 here is CASRPQGNYGYTF. CDR3 sequence (DNA): TGTGCCAGTAGGCCACAGGGTAACTATGGCTACACCTTC.

This clone was observed a handful of times. The chain is built from TRBV7-2 and TRBJ2-3; D is perhaps TRBD1 or TRBD2 (5 bases each). Germline V gives CDR1 SGHTA, CDR2 FQGNSA. Trimming removed 5 bases at V and 1 base at J, with 16 bases between. The CDR3 is 16 amino acids. The CDR3 loop reads CASSPGGTRGTDTQYF. The CDR3 DNA reads TGTGCCAGCAGCCCTGGGGGTACCCGTGGCACAGATACGCAGTATTTT.

CDR3 region: CASSLAPGAGYEQFF. DNA of the CDR3: TGCGCCAGCAGCTTGGCCCCGGGCGCAGGATATGAGCAGTTCTTC. The chain joins TRBV5-1 to TRBJ2-1; D is uncertain. Trimming left V 0 bases short and J 8 bases short, with 15 bases between. This CDR3 region has 15 residues. Germline lookup yields CDR1 SGHRS and CDR2 YFSETQ.

The chain has TRBV7-8 and TRBJ1-5; no definite D call. The CDR3 length is 12 residues. The V end was cut by 7 bases, the J end by 4 bases, with 8 bases between. Germline V gene lookup returns CDR1 SGHVS and CDR2 FQNEAQ. CDR3 residues: CASTLPNQPQHF. DNA for the CDR3: TGTGCCAGCACCCTACCGAATCAGCCCCAGCATTTT.

This chain links TRBV4-1 with TRBJ2-7, with 11 bases aligning to TRBD1. Germline values: CDR1 MGHRA, CDR2 YSYEKL. Germline trimming cut 4 bases from V and 1 base from J; bases unmatched to any gene: 12. The CDR3 extends over 18 amino acids. The CDR3 sequence is CASSPRRDRGDSSYEQYF. DNA of the CDR3: TGCGCCAGCAGCCCCCGAAGGGACAGGGGGGACTCTTCCTACGAGCAGTACTTC.

This clone appeared once. The V call is TRBV7-3, the J call TRBJ2-5, with 8 bases identical to TRBD2. The CDR3 is 15 residues long. Germline CDR1 is SGHTA and CDR2 is FQGTGA. V lost 4 bases and J lost 5; bases outside the gene matches: 9. The CDR3: CASSSEPGGAETQYF. In nucleotides, the CDR3 is TGTGCCAGCAGCTCTGAGCCGGGAGGGGCGGAGACCCAGTACTTC.